These 23 T cell receptor beta chains came from one sample sequenced in a study of blood T cell repertoires in COVID-19. Measured with immunoSEQ multiplex PCR; TCRdb has only the in-frame clones, and not every one. The repertoire holds 200,000 or so clones, with roughly 80% as singletons. Sequencing was carried out using peripheral blood. The receptors stem from a woman at least 80 years old with acute or convalescent COVID-19.

The CDR3 region is CASSQDRTGYADYGYTF. The CDR3 DNA reads TGCGCCAGCAGCCAAGATCGTACGGGGTACGCAGACTATGGCTACACCTTC. The chain uses TRBV4-3 and TRBJ1-2, with unresolved D. This CDR3 region has 17 residues. CDR1 and CDR2 (germline): LGHNA, YSLEER. V dropped 0 bases and J dropped 3 bases, with 17 bases sitting between them.

CDR3 sequence: CASMEGAGKTQYF. The CDR3 DNA sequence: TGTGCCAGTATGGAAGGGGCTGGGAAGACCCAGTACTTC. The chain joins TRBV19 to TRBJ2-5; weak D call: TRBD1 (5 bases). Per germline, CDR1 LNHDA and CDR2 SQIVND (reference sequence). V lost 7 bases, J lost 6 bases, and 15 bases lay in between. This CDR3 is 13 amino acids long.

J is TRBJ1-4 and V is TRBV2; tentatively, D is TRBD1 (5 bases). Germline V gene lookup returns CDR1 SNHLY and CDR2 FYNNEI. Trimming removed 1 base at V and 6 bases at J, with 12 bases between. The CDR3 covers 15 residues. Written as DNA, the CDR3 is TGTGCCAGCAGTGAAGGGGGGGAAGGGGATGAAAAACTGTTTTTT. It encodes CASSEGGEGDEKLFF.

V and J are TRBV12-3 or TRBV12-4 and TRBJ1-1, with 7 bases lining up with TRBD1. The CDR3 has 11 amino acids. With V trimmed by 6 bases and J by 10 bases, 5 bases remained unmatched. Written as DNA, the CDR3 is TGTGCCAGCAGCCTGGACAGGCCAGCTTTCTTT. This encodes CASSLDRPAFF.

This clone was counted once. The J gene is TRBJ2-7, the V gene TRBV7-3; 10 positions match TRBD1. The germline CDR1 and CDR2 sequences are SGHTA and FQGTGA. V lost 1 base to trimming and J lost 4 bases; unmatched junction nucleotides: 7. CDR3 length equals 16 residues. DNA for the CDR3: TGTGCCAGCAGCTTAATAATAGGACAGGGGGAATACGAGCAGTACTTC. Amino acid sequence: CASSLIIGQGEYEQYF. Together with reference TRBV7-3 and TRBJ2-7, the CDR3 gives the full variable domain: GAGVSQTPSNKVTEKGKYVELRCDPISGHTALYWYRQSLGQGPEFLIYFQGTGAADDSGLPNDRFFAVRPEGSVSTLKIQRTERGDSAVYLCASSLIIGQGEYEQYFGPGTRLTVT.

For the CDR3, the DNA is TGTGCCAGCAGACGCAGGACTAGCGGTTACAATGAGCAGTTCTTC. Its protein is CASRRRTSGYNEQFF. The chain joins TRBV27 to TRBJ2-1, with 10 bases matching TRBD2. Germline-derived CDR1 and CDR2 are MNHEY and SMNVEV (reference sequence). This CDR3 spans 15 amino acids. V dropped 6 bases and J dropped 4; count of bases not matched to a gene: 6.

This clone appeared a few times. This chain uses TRBV18 with TRBJ1-1; 7 bases align to TRBD1. Germline loops: CDR1 KGHSH, CDR2 LQKENI. The junction had 12 bases not matched to a gene; V was cut back by 2 bases and J by 3 bases. This CDR3 region has 17 residues. CDR3 protein: CASSPRGPQTGDTEAFF. The CDR3 nucleotides are TGTGCCAGCTCACCAAGGGGCCCCCAAACAGGGGACACTGAAGCTTTCTTT.

The chain has TRBV6-2 or TRBV6-3 and TRBJ1-6, with 8 bases lining up with TRBD1. The V and J ends lost 4 bases and 9 bases, in that order; junction bases with no gene match: 8. The CDR3 sequence is 15 residues long. In germline, CDR1 is MNHEY, CDR2 SVGEGT. CDR3 loop: CASSSSGGLISPLHF. CDR3 DNA sequence: TGTGCCAGCAGTTCCTCAGGGGGCCTGATTTCACCCCTCCACTTT.

This sequence joins TRBV12-5 and TRBJ2-7; 9 bases are shared with TRBD1. There are 14 residues in the CDR3. Per the germline V gene, CDR1 is LGHNT and CDR2 is FRNRAP. The V and J ends lost 7 bases and 5 bases, in that order; junction bases with no gene match: 9. The CDR3 DNA is TGTGCTAGTGCCCACGGGGACAGGGTGAACGAGCAGTACTTC. Translated, it gives CASAHGDRVNEQYF.

The chain carries TRBV7-2 and TRBJ2-1; 12 positions match TRBD2. The CDR3 sequence is 18 residues long. From germline, CDR1 is SGHTA and CDR2 FQGNSA. Losses at the gene ends were 0 bases for V and 7 bases for J; bases not matched to a gene: 10. The CDR3 DNA sequence: TGTGCCAGCAGCTTAGCGACGCTAGCGGGAGGGCCTCGGAATGAGCAGTTCTTC. This sequence encodes CASSLATLAGGPRNEQFF.

V usage is TRBV19 and J usage is TRBJ1-4, with 8 bases matching TRBD1. V lost 9 bases, J lost 4 bases, and 4 bases stayed unmatched. This CDR3 comprises 13 residues. Germline V gene lookup returns CDR1 LNHDA and CDR2 SQIVND (reference sequence). The CDR3 protein is CASRTGINEKLFF. CDR3 coding DNA: TGTGCCAGCAGGACAGGGATTAATGAAAAACTGTTTTTT. The full variable domain, with the rest looked up from reference TRBV19 and TRBJ1-4, is DGGITQSPKYLFRKEGQNVTLSCEQNLNHDAMYWYRQDPGQGLRLIYYSQIVNDFQKGDIAEGYSVSREKKESFPLTVTSAQKNPTAFYLCASRTGINEKLFFGSGTQLSVL.

The chain carries TRBV19 and TRBJ2-7, with TRBD1 matching 8 bases. CDR3 length equals 13 residues. In germline, CDR1 is LNHDA, CDR2 SQIVND (reference sequence). V shed 3 bases and J 6 bases; nucleotides not matched to a gene: 4. CDR3: CASSMGTGFEQYF. The CDR3 nucleotides read TGTGCCAGTAGTATGGGGACAGGTTTCGAGCAGTACTTC.

Only a few counts were recorded for this clone. V is TRBV6-5 and J is TRBJ2-7; TRBD1 aligns across 9 bases. The V segment lost 4 bases and the J segment 2 bases; nucleotides outside the gene matches: 3. This CDR3 spans 14 amino acids. From germline, CDR1 is MNHEY and CDR2 SVGAGI. The chain's CDR3 is CASSWGQGPYEQYF. DNA for the CDR3: TGTGCCAGCAGTTGGGGACAGGGCCCCTACGAGCAGTACTTC.

Here the CDR3 DNA reads TGTGCCAGCAATCCTAGCGGGGGCCCGACAGATACGCAGTATTTT. Encoded protein: CASNPSGGPTDTQYF. The chain employs TRBV7-3 and TRBJ2-3; TRBD2 matches 10 bases. This CDR3 comprises 15 residues. The ends lost 7 bases at V and 3 bases at J; junction bases unmatched: 7. Germline CDR1 and CDR2: SGHTA and FQGTGA.

This chain joins TRBV5-4 and TRBJ2-7, with 11 bases identical to TRBD1. The CDR3 is made up of 14 amino acids. Trimming took 4 bases from V and 5 from J; bases not matched to a gene: 5. CDR1 SGHNT and CDR2 YYREEE come from the germline V gene (reference sequence). CDR3 DNA sequence: TGTGCCAGCAGCCCCCGGACAGGGGGCCACGAGCAGTACTTC. It codes for CASSPRTGGHEQYF. Filled out from reference TRBV5-4 and TRBJ2-7, the complete variable domain reads ETGVTQSPTHLIKTRGQQVTLRCSSQSGHNTVSWYQQALGQGPQFIFQYYREEENGRGNFPPRFSGLQFPNYSSELNVNALELDDSALYLCASSPRTGGHEQYFGPGTRLTVT.

This clone was counted a few times. The rearrangement joins TRBV7-9 to TRBJ1-1, with D tentatively TRBD1 (6 bases). The CDR3 is made up of 13 amino acids. The germline V gene has CDR1 SEHNR and CDR2 FQNEAQ (reference sequence). This chain's CDR3 is CAGALTYNTEAFF. The CDR3, as DNA: TGTGCGGGGGCTCTCACTTACAACACTGAAGCTTTCTTT.

The chain couples TRBV12-5 to TRBJ1-6; D may be TRBD1 (6 bases). Germline assignment: CDR1 LGHNT and CDR2 FRNRAP. This CDR3 comprises 14 residues. V was trimmed by 5 bases and J by 10 bases, leaving 15 bases between them. CDR3 residues: CASGQQGSGSPLHF. The CDR3 DNA is TGTGCTAGTGGTCAACAGGGTTCGGGATCACCCCTCCACTTT.

The chain combines TRBV6-5 with TRBJ1-3; tentatively, D is TRBD1 (5 bases). This CDR3 has 15 amino acids. V dropped 6 bases and J dropped 8 bases, with 20 bases sitting between them. Germline assignment: CDR1 MNHEY and CDR2 SVGAGI. The CDR3 DNA reads TGTGCCAGCAGGGGGGGAGAAGGTTATGTCGACACCATATATTTT. Its protein product is CASRGGEGYVDTIYF.

The chain joins TRBV30 to TRBJ1-5; D possibly corresponds to TRBD1 (5 bases). Per the germline V gene, CDR1 is GTSNPN and CDR2 is SVGIG (reference sequence). V lost 4 bases to trimming and J lost 6 bases, with 13 bases between them. CDR3 size: 13 residues. The CDR3, as DNA: TGTGCCTGGAACCGGGGGATGAGTCAGCCCCAGCATTTT. Residues: CAWNRGMSQPQHF.

Details on this clone: A junction end diverges from the germline sequence, so it may reflect a read error. The chain uses TRBV7-7 and TRBJ2-7; 10 positions agree with TRBD2. This CDR3 has 15 residues. The germline V gene encodes CDR1 SSHAT and CDR2 FNYEAQ (reference sequence). This CDR3 is CASSVSSGGGDEQYF. The CDR3, as DNA: TGTGCTAGCAGCGTATCTAGCGGGGGAGGAGACGAGCAGTACTTC.

The rearrangement uses TRBV9 and TRBJ2-2; 9 positions match TRBD1. CDR3 length: 17 amino acids. V lost 2 bases and J lost 6; bases outside the gene matches: 11. CDR1 and CDR2 (germline): SGDLS, YYNGEE. CDR3 sequence (DNA): TGTGCCAGCAGCGTCACTTCCGGGACAGGGTTCGCCGGGGAGCTGTTTTTT. This translates into CASSVTSGTGFAGELFF.

The rearrangement links TRBV11-2 to TRBJ2-5; 8 positions match TRBD2. The V gene's germline CDR1 is SGHAT and CDR2 FQNNGV. V shed 4 bases and J 4 bases; nucleotides not matched to a gene: 11. This CDR3 comprises 16 residues. CDR3 region: CASSSPKVAGPETQYF. As DNA, the CDR3 is TGTGCCAGCAGCTCCCCGAAGGTAGCGGGGCCAGAGACCCAGTACTTC.

The CDR3 DNA reads as TGTGCCACCAGTGATTTTGGCAGGGGGACAGATACGCAGTATTTT. Its translation is CATSDFGRGTDTQYF. The chain links TRBV24-1 to TRBJ2-3, with 7 bases that match TRBD1. V lost 1 base to trimming and J lost 3 bases; unmatched junction nucleotides: 3. Germline V CDR1 and CDR2: KGHDR, SFDVKD. The CDR3 runs to 15 residues.